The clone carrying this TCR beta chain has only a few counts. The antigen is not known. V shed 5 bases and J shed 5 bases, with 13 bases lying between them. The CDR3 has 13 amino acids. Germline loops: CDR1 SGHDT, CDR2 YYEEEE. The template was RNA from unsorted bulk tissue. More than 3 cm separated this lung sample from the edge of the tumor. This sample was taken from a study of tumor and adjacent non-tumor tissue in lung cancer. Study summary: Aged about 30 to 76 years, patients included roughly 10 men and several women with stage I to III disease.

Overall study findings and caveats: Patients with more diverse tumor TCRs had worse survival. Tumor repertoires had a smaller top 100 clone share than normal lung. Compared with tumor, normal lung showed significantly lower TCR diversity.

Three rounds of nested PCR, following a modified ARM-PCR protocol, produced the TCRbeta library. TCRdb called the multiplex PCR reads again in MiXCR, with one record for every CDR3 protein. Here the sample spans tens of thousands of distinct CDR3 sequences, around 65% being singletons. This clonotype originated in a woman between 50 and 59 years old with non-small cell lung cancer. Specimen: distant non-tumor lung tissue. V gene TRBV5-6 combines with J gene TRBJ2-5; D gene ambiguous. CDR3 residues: CASRLRTGETQYF. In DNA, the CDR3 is TGTGCCAGCAGATTGCGTACTGGGGAGACCCAGTACTTC.